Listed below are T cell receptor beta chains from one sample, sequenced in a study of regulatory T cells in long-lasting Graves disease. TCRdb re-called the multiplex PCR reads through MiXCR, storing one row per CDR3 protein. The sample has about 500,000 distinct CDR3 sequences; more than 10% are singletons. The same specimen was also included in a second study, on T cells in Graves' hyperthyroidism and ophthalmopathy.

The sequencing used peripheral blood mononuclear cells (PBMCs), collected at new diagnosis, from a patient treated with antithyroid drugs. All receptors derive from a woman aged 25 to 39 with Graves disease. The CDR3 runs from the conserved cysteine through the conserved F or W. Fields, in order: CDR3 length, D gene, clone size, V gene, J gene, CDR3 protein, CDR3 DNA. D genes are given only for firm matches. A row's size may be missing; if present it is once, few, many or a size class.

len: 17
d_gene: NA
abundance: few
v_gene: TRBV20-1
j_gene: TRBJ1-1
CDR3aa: CSAKNSVGGTGNTEAFF
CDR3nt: TGCAGTGCTAAAAACTCGGTCGGAGGGACGGGGAACACTGAAGCTTTCTTT

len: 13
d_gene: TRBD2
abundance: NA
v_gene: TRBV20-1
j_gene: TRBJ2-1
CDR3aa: CRHSRTREGEQFF
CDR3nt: TGCAGGCATTCACGGACTAGGGAGGGTGAGCAGTTCTTC

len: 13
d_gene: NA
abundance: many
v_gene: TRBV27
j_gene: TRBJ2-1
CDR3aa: CASSYSYSNEQFF
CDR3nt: TGTGCCAGCAGTTACTCATACTCTAATGAGCAGTTCTTC

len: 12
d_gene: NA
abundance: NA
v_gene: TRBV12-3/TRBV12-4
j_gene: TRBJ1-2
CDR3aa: CASTKTYYGYTF
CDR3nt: TGTGCCAGCACCAAGACCTACTATGGCTACACCTTC

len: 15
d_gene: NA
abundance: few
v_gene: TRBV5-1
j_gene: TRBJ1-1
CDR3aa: CASSLDIGKGTEAFF
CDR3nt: TGCGCCAGCAGCTTGGATATAGGGAAGGGCACTGAAGCTTTCTTT

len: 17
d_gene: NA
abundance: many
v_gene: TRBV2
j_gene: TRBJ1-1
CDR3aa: CASIHRQYSNMNTEAFF
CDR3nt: TGTGCCAGCATCCACAGACAGTACTCAAACATGAACACTGAAGCTTTCTTT

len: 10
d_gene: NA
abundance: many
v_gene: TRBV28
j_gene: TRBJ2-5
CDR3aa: CASMKETQYF
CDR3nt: TGTGCCAGCATGAAAGAGACCCAGTACTTC

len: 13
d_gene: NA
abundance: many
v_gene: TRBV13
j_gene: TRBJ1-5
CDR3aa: CASSLGPRQPQHF
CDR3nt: TGTGCCAGCAGCTTAGGCCCACGTCAGCCCCAGCATTTT

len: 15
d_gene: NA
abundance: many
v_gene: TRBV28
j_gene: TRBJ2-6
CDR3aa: CASSSPRVGANVLTF
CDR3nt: TGTGCCAGCAGTTCCCCCAGGGTTGGGGCCAACGTCCTGACTTTC

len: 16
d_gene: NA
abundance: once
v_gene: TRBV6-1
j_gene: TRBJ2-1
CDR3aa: CASILRVTGSYNEQFF
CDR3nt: TGTGCCAGCATCCTGAGGGTCACCGGCTCCTACAATGAGCAGTTCTTC

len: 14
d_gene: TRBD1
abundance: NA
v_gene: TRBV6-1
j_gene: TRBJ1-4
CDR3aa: CASSGLGTGEKLFF
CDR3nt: TGTGCCAGCAGTGGGCTGGGGACAGGTGAAAAACTGTTTTTT

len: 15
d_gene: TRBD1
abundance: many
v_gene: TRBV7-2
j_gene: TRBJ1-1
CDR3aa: CASSLYRGRVTEAFF
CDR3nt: TGTGCCAGCAGCTTATACAGGGGGCGCGTAACTGAAGCTTTCTTT

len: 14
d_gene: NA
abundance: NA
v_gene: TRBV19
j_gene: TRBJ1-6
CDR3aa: CAGSMKKGFSPLHF
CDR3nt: TGTGCCGGTAGTATGAAAAAGGGTTTTTCACCCCTCCACTTT

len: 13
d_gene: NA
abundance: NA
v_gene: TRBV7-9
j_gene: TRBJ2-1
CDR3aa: CASVRTTYNEQFF
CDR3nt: TGTGCCAGCGTTAGGACAACCTACAATGAGCAGTTCTTC

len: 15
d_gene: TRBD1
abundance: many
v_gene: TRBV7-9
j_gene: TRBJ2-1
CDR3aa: CASSLVGQGLGEQFF
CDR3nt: TGTGCCAGCAGCTTAGTGGGACAGGGCCTCGGTGAGCAGTTCTTC

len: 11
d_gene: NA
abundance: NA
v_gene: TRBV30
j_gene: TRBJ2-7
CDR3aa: CAWTQDGEQYF
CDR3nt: TGTGCCTGGACTCAGGACGGTGAGCAGTACTTC

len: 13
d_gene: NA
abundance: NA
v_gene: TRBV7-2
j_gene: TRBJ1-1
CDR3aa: CASSLFSFTEAFF
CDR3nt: TGTGCCAGCAGCTTATTTTCGTTCACTGAAGCTTTCTTT

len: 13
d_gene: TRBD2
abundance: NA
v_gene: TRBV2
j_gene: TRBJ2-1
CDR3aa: CASMLASGSEQFF
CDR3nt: TGTGCCAGCATGCTCGCTAGCGGGAGCGAGCAGTTCTTC

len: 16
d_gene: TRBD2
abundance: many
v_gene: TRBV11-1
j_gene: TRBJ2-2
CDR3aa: CASSLRREVVTGELFF
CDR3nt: TGTGCCAGCAGCTTACGGCGGGAGGTCGTCACCGGGGAGCTGTTTTTT

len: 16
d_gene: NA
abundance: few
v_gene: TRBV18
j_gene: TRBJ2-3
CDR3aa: CASSPTGLRGTDTQYF
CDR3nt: TGTGCCAGCTCACCCACAGGCCTCCGGGGCACAGATACGCAGTATTTT

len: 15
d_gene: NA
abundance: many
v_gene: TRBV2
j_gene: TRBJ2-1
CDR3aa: CASRRTYITVNEQFF
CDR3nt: TGTGCCAGCAGGCGGACTTACATAACGGTCAATGAGCAGTTCTTC

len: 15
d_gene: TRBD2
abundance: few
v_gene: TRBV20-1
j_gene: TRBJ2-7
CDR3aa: CSARDLAGGLHEQYF
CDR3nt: TGCAGTGCTAGAGATTTGGCGGGAGGGCTCCACGAGCAGTACTTC

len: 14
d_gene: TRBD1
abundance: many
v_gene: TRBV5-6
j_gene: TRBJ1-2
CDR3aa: CASSLQRGRGGYTF
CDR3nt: TGTGCCAGCAGCTTGCAAAGGGGGCGAGGTGGCTACACCTTC

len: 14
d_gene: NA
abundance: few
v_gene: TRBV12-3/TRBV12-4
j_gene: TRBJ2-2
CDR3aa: CASNPLRLTGELFF
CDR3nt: TGTGCCAGCAACCCACTCCGGCTAACCGGGGAGCTGTTTTTT

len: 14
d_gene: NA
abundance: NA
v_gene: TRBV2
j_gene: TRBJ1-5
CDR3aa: CASSQGTRNQPQHF
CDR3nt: TGTGCCAGCAGTCAAGGGACACGCAATCAGCCCCAGCATTTT

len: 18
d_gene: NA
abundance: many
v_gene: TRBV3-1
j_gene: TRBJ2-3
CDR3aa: CASSQGRTGAVWTDTQYF
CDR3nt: TGTGCCAGCAGCCAAGGAAGAACGGGAGCGGTGTGGACAGATACGCAGTATTTT

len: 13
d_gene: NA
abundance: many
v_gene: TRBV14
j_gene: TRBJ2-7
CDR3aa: CASSRWERSEQYF
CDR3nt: TGTGCCAGCAGCCGTTGGGAGCGGTCCGAGCAGTACTTC

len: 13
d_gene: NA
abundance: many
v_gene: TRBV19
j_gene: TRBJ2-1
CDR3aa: CASSMVYRSEQFF
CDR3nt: TGTGCCAGTAGTATGGTCTACAGGTCTGAGCAGTTCTTC

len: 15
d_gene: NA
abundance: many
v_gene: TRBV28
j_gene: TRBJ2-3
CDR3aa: CASSQRQTSTDTQYF
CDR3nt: TGTGCCAGCAGCCAGCGGCAAACTAGCACAGATACGCAGTATTTT

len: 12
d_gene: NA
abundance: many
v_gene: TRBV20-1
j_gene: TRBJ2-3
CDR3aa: CSARDGGIRQYF
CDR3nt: TGCAGTGCTAGAGACGGGGGTATCCGGCAGTATTTT

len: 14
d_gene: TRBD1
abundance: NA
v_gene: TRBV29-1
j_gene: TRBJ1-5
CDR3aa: CSVTEGAGNQPQHF
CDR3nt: TGCAGCGTTACGGAGGGGGCAGGGAATCAGCCCCAGCATTTT

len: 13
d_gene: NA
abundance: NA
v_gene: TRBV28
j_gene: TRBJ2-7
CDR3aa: CASSLRQAYEQYF
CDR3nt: TGTGCCAGCAGTTTAAGACAGGCCTACGAGCAGTACTTC

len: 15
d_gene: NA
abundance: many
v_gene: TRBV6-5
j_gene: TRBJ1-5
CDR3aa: CASSLPLDSNQPQHF
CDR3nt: TGTGCCAGCAGTTTGCCCCTTGATAGCAATCAGCCCCAGCATTTT

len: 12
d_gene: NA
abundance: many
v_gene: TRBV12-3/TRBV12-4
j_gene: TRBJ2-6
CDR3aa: CASGVRANVLTF
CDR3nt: TGTGCCAGCGGTGTTAGGGCCAACGTCCTGACTTTC

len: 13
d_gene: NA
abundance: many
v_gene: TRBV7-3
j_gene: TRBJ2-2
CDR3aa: CASSLSLTGELFF
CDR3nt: TGTGCCAGCAGCTTAAGTTTGACCGGGGAGCTGTTTTTT

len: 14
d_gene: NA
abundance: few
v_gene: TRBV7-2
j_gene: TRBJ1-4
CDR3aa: CASSLTGHNEKLFF
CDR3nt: TGTGCCAGCAGCTTGACAGGCCATAATGAAAAACTGTTTTTT

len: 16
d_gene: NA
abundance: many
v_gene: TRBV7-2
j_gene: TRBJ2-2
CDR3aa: CASSLSGTSNTGELFF
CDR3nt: TGTGCCAGCAGCTTAAGTGGAACCTCGAACACCGGGGAGCTGTTTTTT

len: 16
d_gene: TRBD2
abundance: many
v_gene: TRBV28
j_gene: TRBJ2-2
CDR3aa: CASNRVSGANTGELFF
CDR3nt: TGTGCCAGCAATCGCGTTAGCGGGGCGAACACCGGGGAGCTGTTTTTT

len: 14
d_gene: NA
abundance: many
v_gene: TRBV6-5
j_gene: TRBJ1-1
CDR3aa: CASSSRDGYTEAFF
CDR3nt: TGTGCCAGCAGTTCCCGGGACGGATACACTGAAGCTTTCTTT